A selection of T cell receptor beta chains follows, all from one sample in a study of Ad26.COV2.S vaccination and SARS-CoV-2 variants. Assay: immunoSEQ multiplex PCR; the TCRdb copy retains only in-frame clones and omits some. The sample lists fewer than 400,000 clones; approximately 91% were seen once. The sample here was peripheral blood, taken in a trial of Ad26.COV2.S vaccine versus placebo. Receptors were obtained from a person aged 18-60 years who received the Ad26.COV2.S COVID-19 vaccine or a placebo. Both conserved end residues are part of each CDR3. A D gene is named only where the DNA matches it firmly. Clone size appears in some rows only: once, few, many, or a class for an expanded clone.

J: TRBJ1-4; D: NA; size: once; V: TRBV28; DNA: TGTGCCAGCAGTTTGGGCGGAGATGAAAAACTGTTTTTT; CDR3: CASSLGGDEKLFF
J: TRBJ2-5; D: NA; size: NA; V: TRBV2; DNA: TGTGCCAGCAGTGATTCCGGCAGACTCCAAGAGACCCAGTACTTC; CDR3: CASSDSGRLQETQYF
J: TRBJ2-3; D: TRBD1; size: NA; V: TRBV5-1; DNA: TGCGCCAGCAGCATGGGACCGGGACAGGGGACAGATACGCAGTATTTT; CDR3: CASSMGPGQGTDTQYF
J: TRBJ1-2; D: TRBD1; size: NA; V: TRBV10-3; DNA: TGTGCCATCAGGGACAGGGGGCAGTTCTATGGCTACACCTTC; CDR3: CAIRDRGQFYGYTF
J: TRBJ1-1; D: NA; size: NA; V: TRBV3-1/TRBV3-2; DNA: TGTGCCAGCAGCCAAGATTTTTCTTCCGCTGAAGCTTTCTTT; CDR3: CASSQDFSSAEAFF
J: TRBJ1-2; D: NA; size: NA; V: TRBV4-2; DNA: TGTGCCAGCAGCCAAGGCGTTGCGGGTGGGGTCGGCTACACCTTC; CDR3: CASSQGVAGGVGYTF
J: TRBJ1-1; D: NA; size: NA; V: TRBV28; DNA: TGTGCCAGCAGTTCGGGGACTTACACTGAAGCTTTCTTT; CDR3: CASSSGTYTEAFF
J: TRBJ2-5; D: NA; size: once; V: TRBV10-3; DNA: TGTGCCATAGCTAGCGTAGGGGAGACCCAGTACTTC; CDR3: CAIASVGETQYF
J: TRBJ2-5; D: TRBD1; size: NA; V: TRBV5-4; DNA: TGTGCCAGCAGCTTTCCCGGGACAGCGTACCAAGAGACCCAGTACTTC; CDR3: CASSFPGTAYQETQYF
J: TRBJ2-7; D: TRBD1; size: NA; V: TRBV19; DNA: TGTGCCAGTAGTGTCCCCAGGGGGAACGGCGAGCAGTACTTC; CDR3: CASSVPRGNGEQYF
J: TRBJ2-3; D: TRBD2; size: NA; V: TRBV11-3; DNA: TGTGCCAGCAGCTTAGCGGGGGGGGATACGCAGTATTTT; CDR3: CASSLAGGDTQYF
J: TRBJ1-5; D: TRBD1; size: NA; V: TRBV7-9; DNA: TGTGCCAGCAGCTTTGGGACAGGGATTAATCAGCCCCAGCATTTT; CDR3: CASSFGTGINQPQHF
J: TRBJ1-1; D: NA; size: NA; V: TRBV2; DNA: TGTGCCAGCAGTGCACAGGGTTTTACGAACACTGAAGCTTTCTTT; CDR3: CASSAQGFTNTEAFF
J: TRBJ2-5; D: NA; size: NA; V: TRBV5-1; DNA: TGCGCCAGCAGCTTGGATAGTCCAGGCCACCAAGAGACCCAGTACTTC; CDR3: CASSLDSPGHQETQYF
J: TRBJ1-1; D: NA; size: NA; V: TRBV18; DNA: TGTGCCAGCTCACCTTCCCCCCAAGGCATCAACACTGAAGCTTTCTTT; CDR3: CASSPSPQGINTEAFF
J: TRBJ1-4; D: NA; size: NA; V: TRBV27; DNA: TGTGCCAGCAGTGTAATGTTTGGGGGATTCGGTGAAAAACTGTTTTTT; CDR3: CASSVMFGGFGEKLFF
J: TRBJ2-1; D: TRBD2; size: NA; V: TRBV27; DNA: TGTGCCAGCAAACTGGATAGCGGGGGAACGTACAATGAGCAGTTCTTC; CDR3: CASKLDSGGTYNEQFF
J: TRBJ1-1; D: NA; size: once; V: TRBV11-2; DNA: TGTGCCAGCAGCGTCCCGGGCCCGAACACTGAAGCTTTCTTT; CDR3: CASSVPGPNTEAFF
J: TRBJ1-1; D: NA; size: NA; V: TRBV11-3; DNA: TGTGCCAGCAGCGTCGGGAGGAACACTGAAGCTTTCTTT; CDR3: CASSVGRNTEAFF
J: TRBJ1-3; D: TRBD1; size: NA; V: TRBV6-5; DNA: TGTGCCAGCAGCAGGGACAGGGCGGAGGGAAACACCATATATTTT; CDR3: CASSRDRAEGNTIYF
J: TRBJ2-7; D: NA; size: NA; V: TRBV5-1; DNA: TGCGCCAGCAGCTTGCCGGGGAGAACCTACGAGCAGTACTTC; CDR3: CASSLPGRTYEQYF
J: TRBJ1-2; D: NA; size: NA; V: TRBV7-8; DNA: TGTGCCAGCAGCTTAGTGGGAGGATTTGCTAACTATGGCTACACCTTC; CDR3: CASSLVGGFANYGYTF
J: TRBJ2-1; D: NA; size: NA; V: TRBV29-1; DNA: TGCAGCGTTGAGGTTGGAGGGGACAGTTACAATGAGCAGTTCTTC; CDR3: CSVEVGGDSYNEQFF
J: TRBJ2-7; D: NA; size: NA; V: TRBV6-5; DNA: TGTGCCAGCAGTCTAAGGGCCTCCTCGGGGGAGCAGTACTTC; CDR3: CASSLRASSGEQYF
J: TRBJ1-5; D: NA; size: once; V: TRBV29-1; DNA: TGCAGCGTCTCCGGGGATGATAGCAATCAGCCCCAGCATTTT; CDR3: CSVSGDDSNQPQHF
J: TRBJ2-3; D: TRBD1; size: NA; V: TRBV18; DNA: TGTGCCAGCTCACCGGTGGGACAGGGCACAGATACGCAGTATTTT; CDR3: CASSPVGQGTDTQYF
J: TRBJ2-2; D: TRBD2; size: NA; V: TRBV2; DNA: TGTGCCACCAAGACTAGCGAGAACACCGGGGAGCTGTTTTTT; CDR3: CATKTSENTGELFF
J: TRBJ1-1; D: NA; size: NA; V: TRBV3-1/TRBV3-2; DNA: TGTGCCAGCAGCCAAAGGGGGGAGAACACTGAAGCTTTCTTT; CDR3: CASSQRGENTEAFF
J: TRBJ1-3; D: TRBD1; size: once; V: TRBV14; DNA: TGTGCCAGCAGCCAACTGACAGGGAGGGTCTCTGGAAACACCATATATTTT; CDR3: CASSQLTGRVSGNTIYF
J: TRBJ1-5; D: NA; size: NA; V: TRBV7-8; DNA: TGTGCCAGCAGCTTAGTCGAGAATCAGCCCCAGCATTTT; CDR3: CASSLVENQPQHF
J: TRBJ1-3; D: NA; size: NA; V: TRBV9; DNA: TGTGCCAGCAGCCCTAGGGACGGTTTCTCTGGAAACACCATATATTTT; CDR3: CASSPRDGFSGNTIYF
J: TRBJ1-2; D: TRBD1; size: NA; V: TRBV29-1; DNA: TGCAGCGTGAAAAACCATGACAGGGCTGGCTACACCTTC; CDR3: CSVKNHDRAGYTF
J: TRBJ2-7; D: TRBD2; size: NA; V: TRBV10-2; DNA: TGCGCCAGCAGGCCGGGTAGCGGGGTCGCCTACGAGCAGTACTTC; CDR3: CASRPGSGVAYEQYF
J: TRBJ1-5; D: NA; size: NA; V: TRBV4-1; DNA: TGCGCCAGCAGCCAAGTCCTTTCTCAGCCCCAGCATTTT; CDR3: CASSQVLSQPQHF
J: TRBJ2-7; D: TRBD1; size: NA; V: TRBV7-8; DNA: TGTGCCAGCAGCTTTGTTGCAGGGGGCGCCGAGCAGTACTTC; CDR3: CASSFVAGGAEQYF
J: TRBJ2-5; D: NA; size: NA; V: TRBV7-6; DNA: TGTGCCAGCAGCTTATCGAGGGTAGAGACCCAGTACTTC; CDR3: CASSLSRVETQYF
J: TRBJ1-3; D: NA; size: NA; V: TRBV15; DNA: TGTGCCACCAGCAGACAGGTCGAACAGGGCGCCTCTGGAAACACCATATATTTT; CDR3: CATSRQVEQGASGNTIYF
J: TRBJ2-7; D: TRBD1; size: NA; V: TRBV5-6; DNA: TGTGCCAGTGCGCCGGACAGGGGTCACTACGAGCAGTACTTC; CDR3: CASAPDRGHYEQYF
J: TRBJ2-7; D: TRBD2; size: once; V: TRBV6-1; DNA: TGTGCCAGCAGTGAAGAGTATAGGAAACTAGCGGGAAGAAAAGAGTACTTC; CDR3: CASSEEYRKLAGRKEYF
J: TRBJ2-7; D: NA; size: NA; V: TRBV7-9; DNA: TGTGCCAGCAGCTTAGCGTGGCAGGGGATGGGGGAGCAGTACTTC; CDR3: CASSLAWQGMGEQYF
J: TRBJ2-1; D: NA; size: NA; V: TRBV18; DNA: TGTGCCAGCTCACCATTGCCCTCCGACAATGAGCAGTTCTTC; CDR3: CASSPLPSDNEQFF
J: TRBJ2-7; D: TRBD1; size: NA; V: TRBV5-6; DNA: TGTGCCAGCAGCTCCTTGGGGACAGGATACAACGAGCAGTACTTC; CDR3: CASSSLGTGYNEQYF
J: TRBJ2-2; D: NA; size: NA; V: TRBV5-4; DNA: TGTGCCAGCAGCTTGAGTCTGCGACGCGGCGGGGAGCTGTTTTTT; CDR3: CASSLSLRRGGELFF
J: TRBJ2-7; D: NA; size: once; V: TRBV11-2; DNA: TGTGCCAGCAGCTTAGGAATCTACGAGCAGTACTTC; CDR3: CASSLGIYEQYF
J: TRBJ2-1; D: NA; size: NA; V: TRBV5-1; DNA: TGCGCCAGCAGCTTCCGGACTACTGGTGAGCAGTTCTTC; CDR3: CASSFRTTGEQFF
J: TRBJ2-6; D: NA; size: NA; V: TRBV5-1; DNA: TGCGCCAGCAGCTTGGTCCCCGGAGGCAACGTCCTGACTTTC; CDR3: CASSLVPGGNVLTF
J: TRBJ1-2; D: TRBD1; size: NA; V: TRBV3-1/TRBV3-2; DNA: TGTGCCAGCTCGGGAGGGCAGGGGGCTTTCTATGGCTACACCTTC; CDR3: CASSGGQGAFYGYTF
J: TRBJ1-2; D: TRBD1; size: NA; V: TRBV6-6; DNA: TGTGCCAGCAGTTATACAGGGGCCAACTATGGCTACACCTTC; CDR3: CASSYTGANYGYTF
J: TRBJ2-7; D: NA; size: NA; V: TRBV19; DNA: TGTGCCACCCGCCCCCTGGATGGCGGCGAGCAGTACTTC; CDR3: CATRPLDGGEQYF
J: TRBJ1-6; D: NA; size: NA; V: TRBV5-1; DNA: TGCGCCAGCAGCTTGGCCGGGGGGAATTCACCCCTCCACTTT; CDR3: CASSLAGGNSPLHF
J: TRBJ2-3; D: NA; size: NA; V: TRBV3-1/TRBV3-2; DNA: TGTGCCAGCAGCCAGACTCGAACAGATACGCAGTATTTT; CDR3: CASSQTRTDTQYF
J: TRBJ1-2; D: TRBD1; size: NA; V: TRBV5-6; DNA: TGTGCCAGCCGGAACAGGGGGCCTAGGGGTGGCTACACCTTC; CDR3: CASRNRGPRGGYTF
J: TRBJ1-6; D: NA; size: NA; V: TRBV6-5; DNA: TGTGCCAGCAGACTAATACAGGGAAATAATTCACCCCTCCACTTT; CDR3: CASRLIQGNNSPLHF
J: TRBJ2-7; D: NA; size: NA; V: TRBV20-1; DNA: TGCAGTGCTAGTACAGGAACACTCTCCTACGAGCAGTACTTC; CDR3: CSASTGTLSYEQYF
J: TRBJ1-1; D: NA; size: once; V: TRBV5-8; DNA: TGTGCCAGCAGCTTGGTAACAGGATACACTGAAGCTTTCTTT; CDR3: CASSLVTGYTEAFF